This T cell receptor (beta chain) was sequenced for a study of blood T cell repertoires in COVID-19. Study-level information: The United States, Italy and Spain provided the acute and convalescent COVID-19 samples. PBMCs, B-cell-depleted T cells, or T cells were the source of the cDNA or gDNA that made up the material.

Authors' processing steps: Estimation of nucleated cell counts relied on the amplification of reference gene primers. The method was immunoSEQ multiplex PCR; TCRdb's version includes in-frame clones alone and lacks a portion of them. That table is the source of V, J and clone size, and D and trimming were worked out from the DNA. In the table there are over 250,000 clones, approximately 86% of which are singletons. CDR1 is SQVTM and CDR2 is ANQGSEA in the germline V gene. This CDR3 is built from 13 residues. Trimming left V 7 bases short and J 1 base short, with 11 bases between. Seattle cases were enrolled at active infection and followed longitudinally.

The sample consisted of peripheral blood. The chain is built from TRBV29-1 and TRBJ2-1; possible D gene TRBD1, 5 bases. The TCR comes from a woman in her 70s with COVID-19, enrolled during active disease. CDR3 amino acids: CSGAGSSYNEQFF. For the CDR3, the DNA is TGCAGCGGCGCAGGGTCTTCCTACAATGAGCAGTTCTTC.